The clone carrying this T cell receptor (beta chain) has a count of ten or more. Its cognate antigen is unknown. The data were taken from a study of T-cell memory formation after mild COVID-19. Study background: TCR clusters mostly belonged to single donors.

Broader study findings: Those CD4+ clones that contracted were mainly in CM and EM (CD8+ ones in EMRA).

V shed 6 bases, J shed 2 bases, and the junction held 11 bases outside the gene matches. The CDR3 has 16 amino acids. Germline V gene lookup returns CDR1 DFQATT and CDR2 SNEGSKA (reference sequence). TCRdb recomputed calls from the 5' RACE reads with MiXCR, one row per CDR3 protein. Of 560,000 or so distinct CDR3 sequences listed, around a sixth are singletons. Material for sequencing was PBMCs or a T cell subset sorted from them (not recorded which). The receptor's source is an adult woman who had mild COVID-19 (a few samples of this study predate the infection). Cell type and time point are not known. V is TRBV20-1 and J is TRBJ2-3; TRBD2 agrees at 10 bases. The CDR3 region has the DNA TGCAGTGCCGCCGGGGCTAGCGGGAGTGCCACAGATACGCAGTATTTT. Its protein is CSAAGASGSATDTQYF.